The clone carrying this T cell receptor beta chain was found once. Its specificity is not known. Profiled with immunoSEQ multiplex PCR; TCRdb holds only in-frame clones, not every one. The table has roughly 30,000 clones, approximately 90% seen once. Germline V gives CDR1 SGHTA, CDR2 FQGNSA. The CDR3 spans 15 residues. Trimming removed 5 bases from V and 8 bases from J; junction bases left unmatched: 8. This sample stems from a study of T cell clonotyping in hematopoietic cell transplantation. Findings and limits, study-wide: Higher Inverse Simpson Index values in graft donor and pretransplant recipient predicted broader posttransplant TCR diversity. After transplant, recipient diversity fell while pathologically expanded clonotypes grew through day 180. No sorting was done, leaving CD4 and CD8 contributions mixed. Few recipient clonotypes overlapped donors; over 95% were de novo at given depth.

The J gene is TRBJ2-4, the V gene TRBV7-2, with TRBD2 matching 11 bases. The material sequenced was PBMCs, taken 100 days after allogeneic stem cell transplant. The TCR comes from a female patient aged 50-65 years who had an allogeneic stem cell transplant from a related donor, so the T cells may come from the graft donor. Some clones in this sample may be carry-over from other donors' samples. CDR3 protein: CASSQLAGEGYIQYF. Written as DNA, the CDR3 is TGTGCCAGCAGCCAACTAGCGGGGGAAGGGTACATTCAGTACTTC.